The clone carrying this TCR beta chain was seen a single time. Its antigen remains unknown. This sample is drawn from a study of T cells in localized non-small cell lung cancer. Study-level results: In the blood, greater T cell density corresponded to longer overall survival. The tumor had only one region sequenced, so heterogeneity remains possible. Adjacent lung held a median around 58 of the top 100 tumor clones. Measurement of T cell clonality placed uninvolved adjacent lung highest, above the level in tumor.

This table comes from immunoSEQ multiplex PCR, and its TCRdb copy is limited to in-frame clones, with some not included. The profile shows 45,000 or so clones, 75% to 95% of them singletons. The CDR3 length is 12 residues. Germline CDR1 reads MNHEY; CDR2 reads SVGAGI. The germline V and J ends were trimmed by 7 bases and 9 bases, with 13 bases remaining between them. The V call is TRBV6-5, the J call TRBJ1-5, with D maybe TRBD1 (5 bases). Sequenced here: PBMCs, sampled before any cancer treatment. The clonotype comes from a woman aged 40-70 years with stage II lung adenocarcinoma. Here the CDR3 DNA reads TGTGCCAGCACCTCTGGGGGGGGGCCCCAGCATTTT. Translation: CASTSGGGPQHF.